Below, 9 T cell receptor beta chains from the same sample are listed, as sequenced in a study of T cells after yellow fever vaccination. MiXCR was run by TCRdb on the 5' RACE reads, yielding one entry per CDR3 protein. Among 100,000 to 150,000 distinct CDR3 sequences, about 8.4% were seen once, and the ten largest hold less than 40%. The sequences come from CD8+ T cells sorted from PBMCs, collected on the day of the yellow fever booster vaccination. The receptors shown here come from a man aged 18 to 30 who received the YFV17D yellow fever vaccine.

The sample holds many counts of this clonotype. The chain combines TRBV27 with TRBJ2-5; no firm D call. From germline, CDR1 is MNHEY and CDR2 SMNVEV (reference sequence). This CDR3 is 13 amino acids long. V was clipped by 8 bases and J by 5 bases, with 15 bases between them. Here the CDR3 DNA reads TGTGCCAGCCCCAAGGTAGGGATGGAGACCCAGTACTTC. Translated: CASPKVGMETQYF.

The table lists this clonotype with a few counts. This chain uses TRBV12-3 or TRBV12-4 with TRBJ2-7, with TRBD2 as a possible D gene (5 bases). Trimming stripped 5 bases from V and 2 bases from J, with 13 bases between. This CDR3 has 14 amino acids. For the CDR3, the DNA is TGTGCCAGCAGTCCCTCGGGAACCCCCTACGAGCAGTACTTC. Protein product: CASSPSGTPYEQYF.

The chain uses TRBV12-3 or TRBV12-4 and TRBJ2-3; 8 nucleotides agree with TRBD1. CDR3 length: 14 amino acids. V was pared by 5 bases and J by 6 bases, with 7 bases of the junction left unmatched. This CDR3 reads CASSPRQGLDTQYF. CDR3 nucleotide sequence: TGTGCCAGCAGTCCCAGACAGGGGTTGGATACGCAGTATTTT.

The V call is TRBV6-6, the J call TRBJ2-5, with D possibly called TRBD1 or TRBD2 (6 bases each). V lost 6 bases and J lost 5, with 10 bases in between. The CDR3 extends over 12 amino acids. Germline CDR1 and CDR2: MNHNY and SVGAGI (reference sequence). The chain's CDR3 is CASSRGGETQYF. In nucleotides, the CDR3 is TGTGCCAGCAGCAGGGGAGGCGAGACCCAGTACTTC.

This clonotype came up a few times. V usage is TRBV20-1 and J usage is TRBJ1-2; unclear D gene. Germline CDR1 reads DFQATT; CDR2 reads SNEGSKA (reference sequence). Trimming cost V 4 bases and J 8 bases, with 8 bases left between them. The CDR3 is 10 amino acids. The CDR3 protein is CSATLGGYTF. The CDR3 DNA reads TGCAGTGCTACCCTAGGCGGCTACACCTTC.

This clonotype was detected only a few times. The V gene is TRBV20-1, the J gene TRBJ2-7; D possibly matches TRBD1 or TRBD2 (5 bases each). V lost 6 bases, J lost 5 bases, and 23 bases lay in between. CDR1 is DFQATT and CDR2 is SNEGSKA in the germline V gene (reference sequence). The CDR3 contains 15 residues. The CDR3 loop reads CSATQRGRSTHEQYV. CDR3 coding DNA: TGCAGTGCAACGCAGAGGGGCAGGAGTACCCACGAGCAGTACGTC.

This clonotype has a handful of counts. The CDR3 DNA sequence: TGTGCCAGCAGCCTAAGGACAGGGGGATCTGGGGCCAACGTCCTGACTTTC. Translation: CASSLRTGGSGANVLTF. V gene TRBV12-3 or TRBV12-4 combines with J gene TRBJ2-6, with TRBD1 identical over 10 bases. The CDR3 loop spans 17 amino acids. Unmatched junction bases numbered 6, after V lost 6 bases and J lost 1 base.

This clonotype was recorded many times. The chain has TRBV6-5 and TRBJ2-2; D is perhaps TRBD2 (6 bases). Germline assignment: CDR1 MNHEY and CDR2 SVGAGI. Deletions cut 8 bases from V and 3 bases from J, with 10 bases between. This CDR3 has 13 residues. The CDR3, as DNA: TGTGCCAGCTGGCGGGGAGACACCGGGGAGCTGTTTTTT. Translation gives CASWRGDTGELFF.

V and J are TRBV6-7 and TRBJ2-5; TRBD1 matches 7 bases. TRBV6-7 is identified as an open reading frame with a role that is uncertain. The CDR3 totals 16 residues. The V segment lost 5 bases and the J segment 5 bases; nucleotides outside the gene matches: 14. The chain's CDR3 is CASSTTHRGSRETQYF. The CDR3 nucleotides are TGTGCCAGCAGTACCACCCACAGGGGTAGTCGGGAGACCCAGTACTTC.